This T cell receptor beta chain was captured by sequencing in a study of identical twins. The CDR3 spans 16 residues. Germline V CDR1 and CDR2: SEHNR, FQNEAQ (reference sequence). The V end lost 4 bases, the J end lost 2 bases, and 15 bases lay between the germline ends. MiXCR, run by TCRdb on the 5' RACE reads, gives a single entry per CDR3 protein. The sample has some 790,000 distinct CDR3 sequences, 15% to 20% seen once; the top ten hold 13%. These data were also reused for a study on T cells expressing NK-cell markers.

The chain combines TRBV7-9 with TRBJ2-1, with D perhaps matching TRBD2 (6 bases). The sequenced material came from PBMCs. The sequence was collected from a woman aged 18 to 35 in good health. CDR3 in DNA: TGTGCCAGCAGCTCGCCCGGGAGTAGGACCTACAATGAGCAGTTCTTC. This sequence encodes CASSSPGSRTYNEQFF.